The rows below give T cell receptor beta chains drawn from one sample of a study of shared clonotypes between healthy human individuals. Generated by immunoSEQ multiplex PCR, the TCRdb table keeps only in-frame clones and is missing some. This table holds 640,000 or so clones, around 72% found once. What was sequenced was memory CD4+ T cells sorted from blood. The source of these receptors is a woman aged 25 to 39 in good health. Both conserved end residues are part of each CDR3. The D gene is left open where the match is weak. Some rows have no size entry. The others give once, few or many, or a class for an expanded clone.

clone_size,j_call,v_call,d_call,cdr3_aa,cdr3_nt
.,TRBJ1-4,TRBV9,.,CASSVFGRREEKLFF,TGTGCCAGCAGCGTATTCGGCCGCCGGGAGGAAAAACTGTTTTTT
.,TRBJ2-7,TRBV19,TRBD2,CASSAGLAADEQYF,TGTGCCAGTAGTGCCGGACTAGCGGCTGACGAGCAGTACTTC
.,TRBJ2-7,TRBV7-2,.,CASSKRAYEQYF,TGTGCCAGCAGCAAAAGGGCCTACGAGCAGTACTTC
.,TRBJ1-1,TRBV6-1,.,CASSTRQQGTEAFF,TGTGCCAGCAGTACTCGACAGCAGGGCACTGAAGCTTTCTTT
.,TRBJ2-7,TRBV5-1,TRBD2,CASSLAGGNLPYEQYF,TGCGCCAGCAGCCTCGCGGGAGGGAATCTGCCCTACGAGCAGTACTTC
.,TRBJ1-4,TRBV5-5,.,CASSLWGANEKLFF,TGTGCCAGCAGCTTGTGGGGTGCTAATGAAAAACTGTTTTTT
.,TRBJ1-3,TRBV6-6,TRBD1,CASSPPDRSGNTIYF,TGTGCCAGCAGTCCACCGGACAGGTCTGGAAACACCATATATTTT
many,TRBJ2-1,TRBV30,.,CAWRVGYEQFF,TGTGCCTGGAGAGTGGGATATGAGCAGTTCTTC
.,TRBJ2-5,TRBV5-8,TRBD2,CASSKGTSGSLGETQYF,TGTGCCAGCAGCAAGGGGACTAGCGGGAGCTTGGGGGAGACCCAGTACTTC
.,TRBJ2-7,TRBV10-3,TRBD1,CAISGGTGGHEQYF,TGTGCCATCTCTGGGGGAACAGGGGGTCACGAGCAGTACTTC
few,TRBJ2-7,TRBV5-1,.,CASSLAGQNYEQYF,TGCGCCAGCAGCTTGGCCGGGCAGAACTACGAGCAGTACTTC
.,TRBJ2-1,TRBV5-1,.,CASSQGTSSSYNEQFF,TGCGCCAGCAGCCAAGGGACCTCTAGCTCCTACAATGAGCAGTTCTTC
.,TRBJ2-5,TRBV7-6,.,CASSRNEGRKEIQYF,TGTGCCAGCAGCCGAAATGAGGGACGGAAAGAGATCCAGTACTTC
.,TRBJ2-1,TRBV7-2,TRBD2,CASSLASREEAVNEQFF,TGTGCCAGCAGCTTAGCATCTCGGGAGGAGGCTGTGAATGAGCAGTTCTTC
.,TRBJ1-1,TRBV28,.,CASSPTDGLAYTEAFF,TGTGCCAGCAGTCCGACAGACGGACTTGCCTACACTGAAGCTTTCTTT
.,TRBJ1-3,TRBV12-2,.,CASRSPSGNTIYF,TGTGCAAGTCGCTCCCCCTCTGGAAACACCATATATTTT
.,TRBJ2-7,TRBV7-8,.,CASSLLRGAATSSYEQYF,TGTGCCAGCAGCTTATTGCGAGGGGCAGCAACGAGCTCCTACGAGCAGTACTTC
.,TRBJ2-1,TRBV5-8,TRBD1,CASSAGMGQTYNEQFF,TGTGCCAGCAGCGCAGGAATGGGACAGACCTACAATGAGCAGTTCTTC
.,TRBJ1-2,TRBV9,TRBD1,CASSFATGGFGYTF,TGTGCCAGCAGTTTCGCGACAGGGGGCTTTGGCTACACCTTC
.,TRBJ1-1,TRBV10-3,.,CAISEPNRDTEAFF,TGTGCCATCAGTGAGCCGAACAGGGACACTGAAGCTTTCTTT
few,TRBJ2-7,TRBV6-1,.,CASSEVVWTYEQYF,TGTGCCAGCAGTGAAGTTGTGTGGACCTACGAGCAGTACTTC
.,TRBJ2-2,TRBV29-1,.,CSVTGSLNTGELFF,TGCAGCGTTACAGGGAGCCTTAACACCGGGGAGCTGTTTTTT
.,TRBJ1-2,TRBV5-6,.,CASSSRDGRTAGYTF,TGTGCCAGCAGCTCCAGGGACGGTAGAACTGCTGGCTACACCTTC
few,TRBJ1-1,TRBV15,TRBD1,CATSPGTVAFF,TGTGCCACCAGCCCCGGGACAGTAGCTTTCTTT
.,TRBJ2-5,TRBV7-3,TRBD1,CASSPSGGIGGETQYF,TGTGCCAGCAGCCCATCAGGGGGTATAGGGGGAGAGACCCAGTACTTC
.,TRBJ2-1,TRBV11-2,.,CASSPGRHEQFF,TGTGCCAGCAGCCCGGGACGACATGAGCAGTTCTTC
.,TRBJ1-1,TRBV18,.,CASSPPWGGTEAFF,TGTGCCAGCTCCCCACCGTGGGGCGGCACTGAAGCTTTCTTT
.,TRBJ1-1,TRBV27,TRBD1,CASSRQGDHTEAFF,TGTGCCAGCAGTCGACAGGGGGATCACACTGAAGCTTTCTTT
once,TRBJ2-4,TRBV28,TRBD2,CASSLAGGAKNIQYF,TGTGCCAGCAGTTTAGCGGGGGGAGCCAAAAACATTCAGTACTTC
.,TRBJ2-7,TRBV19,TRBD2,CASSIVKTSGRAYEQYF,TGTGCCAGTAGTATAGTAAAGACTAGCGGGAGGGCCTACGAGCAGTACTTC
.,TRBJ2-1,TRBV4-1,TRBD2,CASSQKEGTSGRAGQFF,TGCGCCAGCAGCCAAAAGGAGGGGACTAGCGGGAGGGCGGGGCAGTTCTTC
few,TRBJ2-7,TRBV28,.,CASSAPGPKDYEQYF,TGTGCCAGCAGCGCTCCGGGCCCCAAAGATTACGAGCAGTACTTC
few,TRBJ1-5,TRBV9,.,CASSLGSDQPQHF,TGTGCCAGCAGTCTAGGTTCTGATCAGCCCCAGCATTTT
.,TRBJ2-1,TRBV5-1,TRBD2,CASRTGTSSYNEQFF,TGCGCCAGCAGGACCGGGACTAGCAGTTACAATGAGCAGTTCTTC
.,TRBJ1-2,TRBV5-6,.,CASSFLGGGGYGYTF,TGTGCCAGCAGCTTTTTGGGCGGCGGTGGCTATGGCTACACCTTC
.,TRBJ2-2,TRBV10-3,TRBD2,CAISIVGAGVDTGELFF,TGTGCCATCAGTATAGTAGGGGCGGGAGTGGACACCGGGGAGCTGTTTTTT
.,TRBJ2-7,TRBV2,TRBD1,CASSYQGANYEQYF,TGTGCCAGCAGTTATCAGGGGGCCAACTACGAGCAGTACTTC
few,TRBJ1-1,TRBV25-1,.,CASSGRATEAFF,TGTGCCAGCAGTGGACGTGCAACTGAAGCTTTCTTT
.,TRBJ2-1,TRBV20-1,.,CSAQRLNEQFF,TGCAGTGCTCAGAGACTTAATGAGCAGTTCTTC
.,TRBJ2-1,TRBV2,TRBD2,CASSGILAGGLNEQFF,TGTGCCAGCAGTGGGATCCTAGCGGGAGGGCTAAATGAGCAGTTCTTC
.,TRBJ1-5,TRBV19,.,CASSPGGGGAQPQHF,TGTGCCAGTAGTCCGGGGGGGGGCGGAGCTCAGCCCCAGCATTTT
.,TRBJ2-5,TRBV9,.,CASSVDRGFRETQYF,TGTGCCAGCAGCGTAGACCGGGGGTTCCGAGAGACCCAGTACTTC
.,TRBJ2-7,TRBV14,TRBD1,CASSAPVGQGSEQYF,TGTGCCAGCAGCGCACCGGTGGGACAGGGGTCCGAGCAGTACTTC
.,TRBJ2-5,TRBV7-2,TRBD2,CASSRQTSGQETQYF,TGTGCCAGCAGCCGCCAGACTAGCGGCCAAGAGACCCAGTACTTC
once,TRBJ2-7,TRBV6-6,.,CASSTQGLSYEQYF,TGTGCCAGCAGTACACAGGGATTATCCTACGAGCAGTACTTC
.,TRBJ2-1,TRBV5-1,TRBD1,CASRTGESYNEQFF,TGCGCCAGCAGAACAGGGGAATCCTACAATGAGCAGTTCTTC
.,TRBJ1-4,TRBV5-1,.,CASSLGSATNEKLFF,TGCGCCAGCAGCTTAGGGAGTGCAACTAATGAAAAACTGTTTTTT
.,TRBJ2-7,TRBV2,.,CASTRSDSYEQYF,TGTGCCAGTACCCGTAGCGACTCCTACGAGCAGTACTTC
.,TRBJ2-7,TRBV19,TRBD1,CASSIRPTGDEQYF,TGTGCCAGTAGTATACGGCCCACAGGGGACGAGCAGTACTTC
once,TRBJ2-1,TRBV11-2,TRBD2,CASSSSHAGLGVGEQFF,TGTGCCAGCAGCTCCAGCCATGCGGGACTAGGGGTGGGTGAGCAGTTCTTC
few,TRBJ2-1,TRBV28,TRBD2,CASAGTSGSNEQFF,TGTGCCAGCGCCGGGACTAGCGGGAGCAATGAGCAGTTCTTC
.,TRBJ2-1,TRBV7-2,TRBD2,CASSLQREFYNEQFF,TGTGCCAGCAGCCTGCAGCGGGAATTCTACAATGAGCAGTTCTTC